The rows below give T cell receptor beta chains drawn from one sample of a study of cytomegalovirus exposure and HLA in healthy donors. Profiled with immunoSEQ multiplex PCR; TCRdb holds only in-frame clones, not every one. The data contain 120,000 or so clones, over 60% of them singletons. Sequencing was performed on PBMCs. These receptors were collected from a man aged 30-40 years in good health and CMV-seronegative. Each CDR3 is given with its conserved first and last residue. The D gene is left open where the match is weak. Not every row has a clone size; where given, it reads once, few, many or a size class.

clone_size	v_call	j_call	d_call	cdr3_aa
few	TRBV4-3	TRBJ2-3	NA	CASSQDFTGPNTDTQYF
NA	TRBV18	TRBJ2-7	NA	CASSPSLSYEQYF
once	TRBV7-9	TRBJ2-7	NA	CASSPGVGQQYF
NA	TRBV10-3	TRBJ2-7	TRBD1	CAIAGGISYEQYF
NA	TRBV5-4	NA	TRBD1	CASSPDRYSYEQYF
NA	TRBV30	TRBJ1-3	NA	CAWTGSYSGNTIYF
NA	TRBV5-1	TRBJ1-2	TRBD1	CASSLSDRVYGYTF
NA	TRBV19	TRBJ1-4	TRBD1	CASTITGEPEKLFF
NA	TRBV6-1	TRBJ2-7	TRBD2	CASSGLAGGTYEQYF
NA	TRBV5-1	TRBJ2-1	TRBD2	CASSLAAPSGVRYNEQFF
NA	TRBV6-6	TRBJ1-1	NA	CASSQGSSEAFF
NA	TRBV30	TRBJ2-5	NA	CAWSQGLQETQYF
NA	TRBV30	TRBJ1-6	NA	CAWSAASSYNSPLHF
NA	TRBV7-7	TRBJ1-2	NA	CASSISRDGYTF
NA	TRBV29-1	TRBJ1-6	TRBD1	CSVGQGGRSPLHF
few	TRBV6-5	TRBJ1-3	NA	CASSYVGRPGNTIYF
NA	TRBV29-1	TRBJ1-1	NA	CSVEPTPNTEAFF
NA	TRBV5-1	TRBJ2-7	TRBD1	CASSWDWTAGTGVFEQYF
NA	TRBV6-6	NA	NA	CASRTGSWDEQYF
once	TRBV27	TRBJ1-1	NA	CASKMGGNTEAFF
NA	TRBV9	TRBJ2-3	NA	CASSERPITDTQYF
NA	TRBV30	TRBJ1-1	TRBD1	CAWATGTLLPEAFF
NA	TRBV9	TRBJ1-5	NA	CASSVEAQGNQPQHF
NA	TRBV9	TRBJ2-2	TRBD1	CASSDQGALAGELFF
NA	TRBV5-1	TRBJ2-7	NA	CASSKGLTSSYEQYF
NA	TRBV9	TRBJ2-2	NA	CASSVTGNTGELFF
few	TRBV10-3	TRBJ1-1	NA	CAISESYRQVPEAFF
NA	TRBV18	TRBJ1-3	NA	CASSPSGSTGNTIYF
NA	TRBV25-1	TRBJ1-2	NA	CASSEYGGARGYTF
NA	TRBV5-4	TRBJ2-1	TRBD2	CASSPTSGGSYNEQFF
NA	TRBV25-1	TRBJ1-5	TRBD1	CASSRTGDQPQHF
NA	TRBV5-1	TRBJ2-3	NA	CASNVIPRKTTDTQYF
NA	TRBV5-1	TRBJ2-3	TRBD1	CASSLVGQGASTDTQYF
NA	TRBV9	TRBJ2-3	TRBD1	CASSAGTGFDTQYF
NA	TRBV6-5	TRBJ1-2	TRBD1	CASSVQGYGYTF
NA	TRBV7-2	TRBJ2-3	TRBD2	CPSSLIGVAGSSSTDTQYF
NA	TRBV21-1	NA	NA	CASSRIGGDSSYEQYF